Below, 3 T cell receptor beta chains from the same sample are listed, as sequenced in a study of T-cell reconstitution after alpha-beta-depleted transplantation in children. Preparation of the TCRbeta library involved a method that used unique molecular identifiers. TCRdb ran MiXCR on the PCR reads and lists one entry per CDR3 protein. This sample has under 250,000 distinct CDR3 sequences, with roughly 7.1% found just once. The sequencing used PBMCs, collected before TCRalphabeta/CD19-depleted stem cell transplant. Receptors originate from a boy aged 2 to 10 with acute lymphoblastic leukemia, due to receive a stem cell transplant.

This clonotype has a count of ten or more. The V gene is TRBV10-2, the J gene TRBJ1-5, with a possible D match to TRBD1 (5 bases). CDR1 and CDR2 (germline): WSHSY, SAAADI. This CDR3 contains 15 residues. Deletions cut 2 bases from V and 3 bases from J, with 11 bases between. The CDR3 DNA reads TGCGCCAGCAGTGAGGGTCCGGGGCACAATCAGCCCCAGCATTTT. Its translation: CASSEGPGHNQPQHF.

The J gene is TRBJ1-6, the V gene TRBV7-2; 8 bases are a match to TRBD1. V was pared by 4 bases and J by 7 bases, with 6 bases of the junction left unmatched. The CDR3 extends over 15 amino acids. In germline, CDR1 is SGHTA, CDR2 FQGNSA. CDR3 DNA sequence: TGTGCCAGCAGCTCGCAGAGGGACAGGAATTCACCCCTCCACTTT. Translating gives CASSSQRDRNSPLHF.

This clonotype was detected a few times. The chain uses TRBV2 and TRBJ1-2; D is uncertain. Germline CDR1 is SNHLY and CDR2 is FYNNEI. The V end lost 7 bases, the J end lost 0 bases, and 15 bases lay between the germline ends. The CDR3 is 15 amino acids. In DNA form, the CDR3 reads TGTGCCAGCACCTTAGAAGTGGATACTAACTATGGCTACACCTTC. It is translated as CASTLEVDTNYGYTF.